This TCR beta chain was profiled in a study of T cell clonotyping in hematopoietic cell transplantation. General study results and limits: Higher Inverse Simpson Index values in graft donor and pretransplant recipient predicted broader posttransplant TCR diversity. CD4 and CD8 repertoire contributions could not be separated without sorting. Few recipient clonotypes overlapped donors; over 95% were de novo at given depth. Recipient TCR diversity dropped after transplant; expanded clonotypes rose from day 30 to 180.

TCRdb keeps only in-frame clones here, not all; method: immunoSEQ multiplex PCR. Among about 27,000 clones, around 95% were seen once, and the ten largest hold roughly 1.5%. A remark on this clone: Its specificity is not known.

Per the germline V gene, CDR1 is SGHAT and CDR2 is FQNNGV. This CDR3 comprises 16 residues. V lost 3 bases to trimming and J lost 1 base; unmatched junction nucleotides: 9. The chain uses TRBV11-2 and TRBJ2-7; 7 nucleotides agree with TRBD1. The specimen sequenced was peripheral blood mononuclear cells. The sequence came from a man aged 50 or older in good health. Some clones in this sample may be carry-over from other donors' samples. The chain's CDR3 is CASSFREQGLSYEQYF. The CDR3 DNA reads as TGTGCCAGCAGCTTTAGGGAACAGGGGCTATCCTACGAGCAGTACTTC.